The subject of this entry is one T cell receptor (beta chain). The study drew participants aged about 18 to 89 years from 24 US areas. Researchers sorted participants into cohorts using their self-reported clinical history. The sample originates from a study of blood T cell repertoires in COVID-19. In the study overall: T cells, B-cell-depleted T cells, or PBMCs supplied cDNA or gDNA.

Original processing methods: Cell counts per sample came from amplifying reference gene primers. Sequenced by immunoSEQ multiplex PCR; TCRdb stores in-frame clones only, minus some. V, J and clone size are taken as reported in that table, and D and trimming were inferred from the DNA itself. The repertoire holds more than 200,000 clones, with about 85% as singletons. The CDR3 length is 17 residues. Germline CDR1 reads SGHRS; CDR2 reads YFSETQ. V was trimmed by 4 bases and J by 4 bases, leaving 21 bases between them. This TCR derives from a man between 25 and 39 years old who had recovered from COVID-19. The genes are TRBV5-1 and TRBJ2-1, with a weak D call TRBD2 (6 bases). What was sequenced was PBMCs or T cells enriched from blood (not recorded which). The DNA of the CDR3 is TGCGCCAGCAGCCGAACTGGACTGGTTGGGAGGTACAATGAGCAGTTCTTC. This gives the protein CASSRTGLVGRYNEQFF.